This T cell receptor (beta chain) came from a study of human T cells and chemical hapten exposure. At the level of the study: Sensitization employed 2% DPC on approximately 2 cm by approximately 2 cm of upper inner arm skin. Study-wide findings and caveats: Sensitizing with DPC caused no change in TCRs above 1 in 1000 frequency.

The germline V gene has CDR1 MNHEY and CDR2 SVGEGT. CDR3 length: 15 amino acids. The V end lost 7 bases, the J end lost 3 bases, and 18 bases lay between the germline ends. Library preparation tagged each individual cDNA molecule with a unique molecular identifier. From the RACE reads, TCRdb called clonotypes with MiXCR, one entry per CDR3 protein. The sample carries 350,000 to 450,000 distinct CDR3 sequences, approximately 5.1% recorded once. This clonotype has only a few counts. Antigen unknown. Time point specified: pre-sensitization, week 0. Treatment denoted: therapeutic diphenylcyclopropenone sensitization with weekly scalp DPC.

The source was whole blood, collected in connection with sensitization to the hapten diphenylcyclopropenone (DPC). The TCR originated in a woman aged 50 to 60 with alopecia areata. Some clones in this sample may be carry-over from other donors' samples. This sequence joins TRBV6-2 or TRBV6-3 and TRBJ2-5; D perhaps matches TRBD2 (6 bases). CDR3 bases: TGTGCCAGCACGTTTTCCCCGCGGGGCGAAGAGACCCAGTACTTC. It translates to CASTFSPRGEETQYF.